This T cell receptor beta chain comes out of a study of blood T cell repertoires in COVID-19. The data were produced by immunoSEQ multiplex PCR, yet TCRdb's version contains in-frame clones alone and is incomplete. The sample carries some 200,000 clones, about 86% recorded once. The CDR3 has 16 amino acids. Looked up from germline, CDR1 is SGHRS and CDR2 is YFSETQ. V lost 1 base and J lost 2; bases outside the gene matches: 5. The clonotype was recovered from a man aged 35 to 55 who had recovered from COVID-19. Input material: PBMCs or T cells enriched from blood (not recorded which). The rearrangement joins TRBV5-1 to TRBJ2-1, with 8 bases fitting TRBD1. The CDR3 sequence is CASSLRPQGAYNEQFF. In DNA form, the CDR3 reads TGCGCCAGCAGCTTGCGACCACAGGGGGCCTACAATGAGCAGTTCTTC.